Sequencing of this T cell receptor (beta chain) was carried out in a study of identical twins. Study observations and caveats: Out-of-frame alpha sequences shared by twins showed excess low generation probability.

On this clonotype: Its antigen is not identified.

The germline V gene has CDR1 LNHDA and CDR2 SQIVND (reference sequence). This CDR3 contains 17 residues. V trimming: 1 base; J trimming: 6 bases; junction bases outside the gene matches: 9. A universal primer site came from template switching; cDNA carried unique molecular identifiers. From the 5' RACE reads, TCRdb called clonotypes with MiXCR, one entry per CDR3 protein. The sample shows more than 350,000 distinct CDR3 sequences, approximately 9.1% of them seen only once. The sample taken for sequencing was naive T cells sorted from blood. The sequence was obtained from a woman aged 50 to 65 in good health. J is TRBJ2-2 and V is TRBV19; 9 nucleotides align to TRBD2. The CDR3 here is CASSIALSSGKAGELFF. CDR3 DNA sequence: TGTGCCAGTAGTATAGCCCTGTCTAGCGGGAAGGCCGGGGAGCTGTTTTTT.